These 30 T cell receptor beta chains share one sample of origin, sequenced in a study of chemoradiotherapy in HPV16-positive cancers. Assay: immunoSEQ multiplex PCR; the TCRdb copy retains only in-frame clones and omits some. Among some 11,000 clones listed, 55% to 70% were seen once. Sample acquisition took place from a patient who underwent chemoradiotherapy. The source is a human donor with HPV-associated anogenital cancer.

V and J are TRBV10-3 and TRBJ2-1, with 13 positions matching TRBD2. V shed 2 bases and J 7 bases; nucleotides not matched to a gene: 5. Germline V gene sequence: CDR1 ENHRY, CDR2 SYGVKD. CDR3 size: 16 residues. The CDR3 region is CAISEPGLAGDNEQFF. Written as DNA, the CDR3 is TGTGCCATCAGTGAGCCTGGACTAGCGGGGGATAATGAGCAGTTCTTC.

The V call is TRBV7-6, the J call TRBJ1-2, with TRBD1 matching over 10 bases. Germline CDR1 reads SGHVS; CDR2 reads FNYEAQ. The CDR3 totals 16 residues. V shed 2 bases and J 4 bases; nucleotides not matched to a gene: 7. Here the CDR3 DNA reads TGTGCCAGCAGCTTATCGGTGGGACAGGGGACCTATGGCTACACCTTC. Its translation: CASSLSVGQGTYGYTF.

This clone was seen more than once but under ten times. The gene calls are TRBV27 and TRBJ1-6; D ambiguous. Deletions cut 4 bases from V and 5 bases from J, with 0 bases between. Per the germline V gene, CDR1 is MNHEY and CDR2 is SMNVEV (reference sequence). The CDR3 is 11 amino acids. The CDR3 spells CASSYNSPLHF. CDR3 bases: TGTGCCAGCAGTTATAATTCACCCCTCCACTTT.

This clone was counted a single time. The V call is TRBV30, the J call TRBJ1-4; tentative D call: TRBD1 (6 bases). Trimming left V 0 bases short and J 7 bases short, with 15 bases between. The CDR3 is 15 amino acids. Germline values: CDR1 GTSNPN, CDR2 SVGIG (reference sequence). The CDR3 region is CAWSVLGGLAEKLFF. The CDR3 coding sequence is TGTGCCTGGAGTGTACTCGGGGGCCTCGCTGAAAAACTGTTTTTT.

The chain couples TRBV6-5 to TRBJ2-7; 8 positions agree with TRBD2. CDR1 is MNHEY, CDR2 SVGAGI, per germline. Losses at the gene ends were 0 bases for V and 0 bases for J; bases not matched to a gene: 4. CDR3 length equals 16 residues. The CDR3 region is CASSYSGLVSSYEQYF. The CDR3 nucleotides read TGTGCCAGCAGTTACTCGGGACTAGTGAGCTCCTACGAGCAGTACTTC.

V gene TRBV29-1 combines with J gene TRBJ1-1; tentatively, D is TRBD1 (6 bases). This CDR3 contains 12 residues. Per germline, CDR1 SQVTM and CDR2 ANQGSEA. V lost 7 bases, J lost 1 base, and 10 bases lay in between. The CDR3 loop is CSASTGNTEAFF. CDR3 in DNA: TGCAGCGCGTCGACAGGGAACACTGAAGCTTTCTTT.

This clone showed up just once. The chain has TRBV4-2 and TRBJ1-2; 7 bases match TRBD1. The CDR3 has 15 amino acids. Unmatched junction bases numbered 9, after V lost 3 bases and J lost 5 bases. Germline CDR1 is LGHNA and CDR2 is YNFKEQ. CDR3 sequence reads: CASSHRPARGYGYTF. For the CDR3, the DNA is TGTGCCAGCAGCCATAGGCCGGCCAGGGGGTATGGCTACACCTTC.

The genes are TRBV30 and TRBJ1-5, with 10 bases aligning to TRBD1. The ends lost 5 bases at V and 3 bases at J; junction bases unmatched: 4. The CDR3 totals 14 residues. Germline CDR1 and CDR2: GTSNPN and SVGIG (reference sequence). CDR3 sequence (DNA): TGTGCCTGGGGGACAGGGGCGTTCAATCAGCCCCAGCATTTT. Protein product: CAWGTGAFNQPQHF.

The chain has TRBV7-3 and TRBJ2-1; D possibly corresponds to TRBD1 (5 bases). The V end lost 4 bases, the J end lost 2 bases, and 21 bases lay between the germline ends. Per germline, CDR1 SGHTA and CDR2 FQGTGA. This CDR3 is built from 18 residues. The CDR3: CASSSPGKWGQPYNEQFF. The CDR3 DNA is TGTGCCAGCAGCTCCCCCGGTAAATGGGGCCAACCCTACAATGAGCAGTTCTTC. The variable domain in full, completed from reference TRBV7-3 and TRBJ2-1, reads GAGVSQTPSNKVTEKGKYVELRCDPISGHTALYWYRQSLGQGPEFLIYFQGTGAADDSGLPNDRFFAVRPEGSVSTLKIQRTERGDSAVYLCASSSPGKWGQPYNEQFFGPGTRLTVL.

The chain employs TRBV9 and TRBJ2-2, with TRBD1 as a possible D gene (6 bases). The V gene lost 4 bases and the J gene lost 1 base, with 8 bases spanning the gap. This CDR3 contains 14 residues. The germline V gene has CDR1 SGDLS and CDR2 YYNGEE. The CDR3 nucleotides read TGTGCCAGCAGCTTGACAGGGAACACCGGGGAGCTGTTTTTT. Translated, it gives CASSLTGNTGELFF.

The V and J genes are TRBV7-8 and TRBJ1-5; TRBD1 is a possible D gene (6 bases). This CDR3 contains 14 residues. V was shortened by 6 bases and J by 5 bases, with 14 bases between the two germline ends. Germline V lookup: CDR1 SGHVS, CDR2 FQNEAQ. CDR3 sequence: CASRPGTPDQPQHF. Here the CDR3 DNA reads TGTGCCAGCAGACCCGGGACACCGGATCAGCCCCAGCATTTT.

This chain's CDR3 is CASSLKLGEEYNEQFF. For the CDR3, the DNA is TGTGCCAGCAGTTTAAAATTAGGGGAGGAGTACAATGAGCAGTTCTTC. The chain employs TRBV28 and TRBJ2-1; a possible D gene is TRBD2 (6 bases). Germline CDR1 is MDHEN and CDR2 is SYDVKM. The CDR3 sequence is 16 residues long. V dropped 2 bases and J dropped 4 bases, with 15 bases sitting between them.

This chain joins TRBV7-9 and TRBJ1-3, with D perhaps TRBD1 (5 bases). The CDR3 runs 14 residues. Germline CDR1 is SEHNR and CDR2 is FQNEAQ (reference sequence). V was pared by 7 bases and J by 0 bases, with 10 bases between. CDR3 region: CASTRGSSGNTIYF. The CDR3 DNA follows: TGTGCCAGCACCCGGGGGAGCTCTGGAAACACCATATATTTT.

This clone is medium-sized (0.01 to 0.1%) within its sample. This rearrangement joins TRBV19 to TRBJ2-1; 9 nucleotides align to TRBD1. Germline CDR1 reads LNHDA; CDR2 reads SQIVND (reference sequence). Trimming took 3 bases from V and 2 from J; bases not matched to a gene: 2. This CDR3 has 15 residues. The CDR3 coding sequence is TGTGCCAGTAGTATGGGACAGGGCCCCTACAATGAGCAGTTCTTC. This translates into CASSMGQGPYNEQFF.

This chain links TRBV5-4 with TRBJ1-4; TRBD1 aligns across 9 bases. Germline assignment: CDR1 SGHNT and CDR2 YYREEE (reference sequence). The CDR3 has 15 amino acids. V dropped 4 bases and J dropped 8; count of bases not matched to a gene: 9. The CDR3 DNA follows: TGTGCCAGCAGCACCCCGGGACAGGGAGACGAAAAACTGTTTTTT. Its protein product is CASSTPGQGDEKLFF.

This clone was counted once. The rearrangement uses TRBV10-3 and TRBJ2-2; 8 bases agree with TRBD1. The germline V gene encodes CDR1 ENHRY and CDR2 SYGVKD. The CDR3 covers 17 residues. V shed 3 bases, J shed 4 bases, and the junction held 10 bases outside the gene matches. This CDR3 reads CAISERKTGGSTGELFF. CDR3 DNA: TGTGCCATCAGTGAAAGAAAAACAGGGGGTTCCACCGGGGAGCTGTTTTTT.

In its sample, this clone was seen once. The chain couples TRBV7-3 to TRBJ2-1; possibly TRBD2 for D (5 bases). Between the trimmed V and J ends, which lost 4 bases and 9 bases, there was a span of 19 bases. Germline V gene sequence: CDR1 SGHTA, CDR2 FQGTGA. This CDR3 contains 15 residues. The CDR3 DNA sequence: TGTGCCAGCAGCTCTTCTGGCACTAGATCCAGTGAGCAGTTCTTC. This sequence encodes CASSSSGTRSSEQFF.

The rearrangement links TRBV5-4 to TRBJ1-2, with a weak D call TRBD1 (5 bases). The CDR3 sequence is 15 residues long. The germline V gene has CDR1 SGHNT and CDR2 YYREEE (reference sequence). V gave up 4 bases and J gave up 5 bases, with 18 bases separating them. CDR3 sequence: CASSPTWGVEYGYTF. The CDR3 DNA reads TGTGCCAGCAGCCCAACTTGGGGGGTCGAATATGGCTACACCTTC.

Only one count was recorded for this clone. The chain has TRBV7-3 and TRBJ2-3; 11 nucleotides align to TRBD2. From germline, CDR1 is SGHTA and CDR2 FQGTGA. V dropped 5 bases and J dropped 10; count of bases not matched to a gene: 20. CDR3 length: 18 residues. CDR3 DNA sequence: TGTGCCAGCAGCCCTCTCCGGGGACCTAGCGGGGGGTTGAGAGCGCAGTATTTT. Protein product: CASSPLRGPSGGLRAQYF.

The gene calls are TRBV5-4 and TRBJ1-1, with a possible D match to TRBD1 (5 bases). V dropped 2 bases and J dropped 5 bases, with 10 bases sitting between them. CDR3 length: 13 amino acids. The germline V gene encodes CDR1 SGHNT and CDR2 YYREEE (reference sequence). Here the CDR3 reads CASSFGGGTEAFF. In nucleotides, the CDR3 is TGTGCCAGCAGCTTCGGGGGGGGAACTGAAGCTTTCTTT.

The J gene is TRBJ1-1, the V gene TRBV7-3, with D unresolved. The CDR3 loop spans 13 amino acids. Trimming stripped 5 bases from V and 11 bases from J, with 18 bases between. Germline CDR1 reads SGHTA; CDR2 reads FQGTGA. CDR3: CASSPGPSLMAFF. The DNA for the CDR3 is TGTGCCAGCAGCCCCGGGCCTTCCCTGATGGCTTTCTTT.

In DNA form, the CDR3 reads TGTGCCAGCAGTCCCATCGGGACGTCCGGCACCGGGGAGCTGTTTTTT. This gives the protein CASSPIGTSGTGELFF. The chain employs TRBV2 and TRBJ2-2; D is tentatively TRBD1 or TRBD2 (5 bases each). The CDR3 is 16 amino acids. The germline CDR1 and CDR2 sequences are SNHLY and FYNNEI. With 5 bases removed from V and 4 bases from J, the gap between germline ends came to 17 bases.

This clone came up once. The chain is built from TRBV11-1 and TRBJ2-5, with a tentative D call TRBD1 (6 bases). CDR1 is SGHAT, CDR2 FQDESV, per germline (reference sequence). The CDR3 length is 13 residues. V lost 3 bases and J lost 2, with 7 bases in between. This CDR3 reads CASSFGQQETQYF. The CDR3 coding sequence is TGTGCCAGCAGCTTTGGACAGCAAGAGACCCAGTACTTC.

The V gene is TRBV15, the J gene TRBJ1-2; D is ambiguous. The length of the CDR3 is 14 residues. Between the trimmed V and J ends, which lost 0 bases and 5 bases, there was a span of 10 bases. CDR1 is LNHNV, CDR2 YYDKDF, per germline (reference sequence). The DNA for the CDR3 is TGTGCCACCAGCAGAGATTTCGAAGGGTATGGCTACACCTTC. Amino acids: CATSRDFEGYGYTF. Drawing the rest from reference TRBV15 and TRBJ1-2, the complete variable domain is DAMVIQNPRYQVTQFGKPVTLSCSQTLNHNVMYWYQQKSSQAPKLLFHYYDKDFNNEADTPDNFQSRRPNTSFCFLDIRSPGLGDTAMYLCATSRDFEGYGYTFGSGTRLTVV.

This clone occurred once. The chain recombines TRBV2 with TRBJ1-5; unclear D gene. Germline V gene sequence: CDR1 SNHLY, CDR2 FYNNEI. V was pared by 3 bases and J by 3 bases, with 9 bases between. This CDR3 spans 14 amino acids. CDR3 DNA sequence: TGTGCCAGCAGTGAGGAACAGAACAATCAGCCCCAGCATTTT. This encodes CASSEEQNNQPQHF. Combining the CDR3 with reference TRBV2 and TRBJ1-5 gives the whole variable domain EPEVTQTPSHQVTQMGQEVILRCVPISNHLYFYWYRQILGQKVEFLVSFYNNEISEKSEIFDDQFSVERPDGSNFTLKIRSTKLEDSAMYFCASSEEQNNQPQHFGDGTRLSIL.

CDR3 nucleotide sequence: TGTGCCAGCAGCGTAGAGGCGGAAACAGATACGCAGTATTTT. Translating gives CASSVEAETDTQYF. This rearrangement joins TRBV9 to TRBJ2-3, with D unresolved. Germline CDR1 reads SGDLS; CDR2 reads YYNGEE. With 0 bases removed from V and 3 bases from J, the gap between germline ends came to 8 bases. The CDR3 loop spans 14 amino acids. The full variable domain, completed using reference TRBV9 and TRBJ2-3, is DSGVTQTPKHLITATGQRVTLRCSPRSGDLSVYWYQQSLDQGLQFLIQYYNGEERAKGNILERFSAQQFPDLHSELNLSSLELGDSALYFCASSVEAETDTQYFGPGTRLTVL.

The chain carries TRBV6-6 and TRBJ2-1, with 9 bases aligning to TRBD1. The germline gives CDR1 MNHNY, CDR2 SVGAGI (reference sequence). V lost 6 bases, J lost 4 bases, and 7 bases stayed unmatched. The CDR3 spans 15 residues. CDR3 amino acids: CASRGPGQGYNEQFF. The DNA of the CDR3 is TGTGCCAGCAGGGGTCCGGGACAGGGATACAATGAGCAGTTCTTC.

This clone has only a few counts. The CDR3 nucleotides are TGCGCCAGCAGCCAAGGGGTGGACAGGGGCAGTCGTCAGCCCCAGCATTTT. It encodes CASSQGVDRGSRQPQHF. The chain combines TRBV4-1 with TRBJ1-5, with 9 bases that match TRBD1. Trimming at V came to 1 base and at J to 6 bases, leaving 10 bases not matched to a gene. This CDR3 has 17 residues. Germline V gene sequence: CDR1 MGHRA, CDR2 YSYEKL.

The chain links TRBV9 to TRBJ1-3, with TRBD1 as a possible D gene (6 bases). This CDR3 contains 15 residues. Germline-derived CDR1 and CDR2 are SGDLS and YYNGEE. Trimming shortened V by 3 bases and J by 0 bases, and 10 bases separated the two germline ends. CDR3 sequence: CASSGTGNSGNTIYF. The CDR3 coding sequence is TGTGCCAGCAGCGGAACAGGGAACTCTGGAAACACCATATATTTT.

This clone was seen only once. The chain employs TRBV6-4 and TRBJ2-3, with 9 bases that match TRBD2. The V gene end was trimmed by 2 bases and the J gene end by 0 bases; junction bases not matched to a gene: 9. In germline, CDR1 is MRHNA, CDR2 SNTAGT. The CDR3 consists of 18 residues. CDR3 loop: CASSDAGGAGGSTDTQYF. For the CDR3, the DNA is TGTGCCAGCAGTGACGCCGGTGGAGCGGGGGGTAGCACAGATACGCAGTATTTT.